This T cell receptor beta chain was recovered during a study of cytomegalovirus exposure and HLA in healthy donors. This PCR relied on a set of 60 Vbeta primers and 13 Jbeta primers. Measured with immunoSEQ multiplex PCR; TCRdb has only the in-frame clones, and not every one. The sample holds about 99,000 clones, over 65% seen once. In the case of this clone: What it binds is not known.

Germline-derived CDR1 and CDR2 are MNHNS and SASEGT. The germline V and J ends were trimmed by 10 bases and 2 bases, with 16 bases remaining between them. The CDR3 is 14 amino acids. Study findings and constraints: Relative to equally common others, HLA-associated TCR beta chains showed greater clonal expansion in a later analysis. Cytomegalovirus association was assigned to about 150 TCR beta chains. Across donors, most TCRs were seen rarely, yet some public ones were widespread. Of the V segments, some could not be distinguished, including TRBV6-2 and TRBV6-3, and were excluded.

The chain employs TRBV6-1 and TRBJ2-3; D is unresolved. This clonotype was obtained from a man in his forties in good health and CMV-seronegative. Sequenced input: PBMCs. The CDR3: CATRAAFNTDTQYF. The DNA for the CDR3 is TGTGCCACCCGAGCCGCGTTCAACACAGATACGCAGTATTTT.